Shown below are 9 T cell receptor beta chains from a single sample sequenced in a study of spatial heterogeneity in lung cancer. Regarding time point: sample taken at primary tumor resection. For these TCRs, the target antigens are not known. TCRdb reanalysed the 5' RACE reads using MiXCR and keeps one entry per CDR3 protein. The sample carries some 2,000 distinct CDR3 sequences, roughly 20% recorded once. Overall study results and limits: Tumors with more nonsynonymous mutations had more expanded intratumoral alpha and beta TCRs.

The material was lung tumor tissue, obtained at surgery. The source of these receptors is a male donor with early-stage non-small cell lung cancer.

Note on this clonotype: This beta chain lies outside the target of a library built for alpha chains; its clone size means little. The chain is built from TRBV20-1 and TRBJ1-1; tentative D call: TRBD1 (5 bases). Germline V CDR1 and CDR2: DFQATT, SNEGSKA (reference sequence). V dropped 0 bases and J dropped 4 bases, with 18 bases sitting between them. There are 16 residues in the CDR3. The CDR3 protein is CSARDPLSTGGTEAFF. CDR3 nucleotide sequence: TGCAGTGCTAGAGACCCCTTGTCGACCGGGGGCACTGAAGCTTTCTTT.

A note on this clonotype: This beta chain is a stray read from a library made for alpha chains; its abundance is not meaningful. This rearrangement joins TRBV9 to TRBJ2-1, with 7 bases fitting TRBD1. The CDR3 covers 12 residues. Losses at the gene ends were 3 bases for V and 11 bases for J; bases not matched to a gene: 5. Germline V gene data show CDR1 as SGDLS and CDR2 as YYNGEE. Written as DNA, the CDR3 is TGTGCCAGCAGCGCGGGACAGAATAAGCAGTTCTTC. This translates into CASSAGQNKQFF.

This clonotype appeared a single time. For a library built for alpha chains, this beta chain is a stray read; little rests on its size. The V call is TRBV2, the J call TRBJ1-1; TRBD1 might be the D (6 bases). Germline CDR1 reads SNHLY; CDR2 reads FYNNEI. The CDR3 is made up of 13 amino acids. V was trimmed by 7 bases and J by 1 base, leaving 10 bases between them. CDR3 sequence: CASTYRENTEAFF. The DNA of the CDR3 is TGTGCCAGCACTTACAGGGAGAACACTGAAGCTTTCTTT.

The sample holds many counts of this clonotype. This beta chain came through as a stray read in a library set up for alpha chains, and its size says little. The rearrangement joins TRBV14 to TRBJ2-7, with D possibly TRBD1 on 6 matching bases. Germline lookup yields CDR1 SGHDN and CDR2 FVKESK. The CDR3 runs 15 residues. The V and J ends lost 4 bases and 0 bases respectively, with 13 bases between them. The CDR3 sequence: CASSRGGWSSYEQYF. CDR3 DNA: TGTGCCAGCAGCCGAGGGGGATGGAGCTCCTACGAGCAGTACTTC.

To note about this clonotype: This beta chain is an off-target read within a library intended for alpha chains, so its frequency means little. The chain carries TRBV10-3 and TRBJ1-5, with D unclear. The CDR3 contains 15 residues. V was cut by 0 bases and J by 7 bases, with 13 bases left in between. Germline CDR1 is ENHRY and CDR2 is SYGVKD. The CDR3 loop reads CAISESGGAGQPQHF. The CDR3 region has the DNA TGTGCCATCAGTGAGTCAGGCGGCGCGGGACAGCCCCAGCATTTT.

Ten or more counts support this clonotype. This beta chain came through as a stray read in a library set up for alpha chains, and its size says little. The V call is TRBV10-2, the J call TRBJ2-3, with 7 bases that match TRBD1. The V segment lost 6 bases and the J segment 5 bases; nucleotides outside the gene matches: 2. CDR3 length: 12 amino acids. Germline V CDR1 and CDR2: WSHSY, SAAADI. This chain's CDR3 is CASRTGIDTQYF. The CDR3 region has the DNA TGCGCCAGCAGGACAGGGATAGATACGCAGTATTTT.

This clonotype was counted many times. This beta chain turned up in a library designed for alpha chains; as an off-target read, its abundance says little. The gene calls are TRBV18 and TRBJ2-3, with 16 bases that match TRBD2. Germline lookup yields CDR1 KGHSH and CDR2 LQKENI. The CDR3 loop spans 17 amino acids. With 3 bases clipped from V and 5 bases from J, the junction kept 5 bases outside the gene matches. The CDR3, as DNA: TGTGCCAGCTCACCGGAGGGACTAGCGGGGGGGAGAGATACGCAGTATTTT. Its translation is CASSPEGLAGGRDTQYF. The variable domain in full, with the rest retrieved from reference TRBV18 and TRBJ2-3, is NAGVMQNPRHLVRRRGQEARLRCSPMKGHSHVYWYRQLPEEGLKFMVYLQKENIIDESGMPKERFSAEFPKEGPSILRIQQVVRGDSAAYFCASSPEGLAGGRDTQYFGPGTRLTVL.

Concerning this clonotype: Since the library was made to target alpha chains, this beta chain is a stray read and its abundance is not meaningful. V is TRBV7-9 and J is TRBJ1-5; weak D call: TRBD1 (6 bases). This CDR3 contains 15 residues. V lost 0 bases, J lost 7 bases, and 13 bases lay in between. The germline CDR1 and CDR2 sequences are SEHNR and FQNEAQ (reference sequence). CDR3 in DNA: TGTGCCAGCAGCTTAGCGAAGGGGGAGGGACAGCCCCAGCATTTT. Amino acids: CASSLAKGEGQPQHF.

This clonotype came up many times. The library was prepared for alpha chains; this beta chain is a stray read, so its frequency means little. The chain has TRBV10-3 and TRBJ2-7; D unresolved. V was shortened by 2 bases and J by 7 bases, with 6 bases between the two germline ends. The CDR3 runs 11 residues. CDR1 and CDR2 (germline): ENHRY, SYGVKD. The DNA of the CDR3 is TGTGCCATCAGTGAGCGGAGTGAGCAGTACTTC. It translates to CAISERSEQYF.